What follows is one T cell receptor beta chain and its context. The antigen is undetermined. CDR1 is LNHDA and CDR2 is SQIVND in the germline V gene (reference sequence). The CDR3 spans 15 residues. V shed 5 bases and J shed 1 base, with 11 bases lying between them. The data were taken from a study of cytomegalovirus exposure and HLA in healthy donors. Notes on the study in general: Some public TCRs appeared in many individuals, while most sequences were rare. A later analysis reported that several of the most significant clusters appeared to be linked to common viral pathogens, among them Epstein-Barr virus. Evidence from a later analysis indicated that most CMV-associated TCR beta chains looked HLA-restricted.

In the PCR, 60 Vbeta and 13 Jbeta primers were used. TCRdb's copy holds only in-frame clones and misses some; the assay was immunoSEQ multiplex PCR. The data contain some 150,000 clones, roughly 80% of them seen just once; the ten biggest clones take up about 4%. The sequence was collected from a man younger than 45 in good health and CMV-seropositive. The chain recombines TRBV19 with TRBJ2-2; weak D call: TRBD1 (5 bases). The sample taken for sequencing was PBMCs. In DNA, the CDR3 is TGTGCCAGTAGTTCCCCCGGACAGAACACCGGGGAGCTGTTTTTT. Translated, it gives CASSSPGQNTGELFF. Full variable domain (missing parts from reference TRBV19 and TRBJ2-2): DGGITQSPKYLFRKEGQNVTLSCEQNLNHDAMYWYRQDPGQGLRLIYYSQIVNDFQKGDIAEGYSVSREKKESFPLTVTSAQKNPTAFYLCASSSPGQNTGELFFGEGSRLTVL.